Listed here is a single T cell receptor (beta chain). The antigen is not known. The data derive from a study of T-cell memory formation after mild COVID-19. This CDR3 spans 15 amino acids. Unmatched junction bases numbered 6, after V lost 4 bases and J lost 3 bases. Looked up from germline, CDR1 is LNHNV and CDR2 is YYDKDF (reference sequence). Study-wide points: Pre-infection memory harbored some responding clones, suggesting cross-reactive memory joined. The authors left the SARS-CoV-2 specificity of second-wave clones peaking on day 37 unconfirmed.

The TCR alpha and TCR beta cDNA libraries, bearing sample barcodes and UMIs, were generated by 5'RACE using constant-segment primers. TCRdb processed the 5' RACE reads anew with MiXCR; each CDR3 protein has one entry. The table has around 150,000 distinct CDR3 sequences, roughly 28% seen once. The material sequenced was PBMCs or a T cell subset sorted from them (not recorded which). The clonotype was recovered from an adult woman who had mild COVID-19 (a few samples of this study predate the infection). Cell type and time point are not known. The gene calls are TRBV15 and TRBJ2-1; 7 positions match TRBD2. As DNA, the CDR3 is TGTGCCACCAGCACCGACCGGGACTACTACAATGAGCAGTTCTTC. It encodes CATSTDRDYYNEQFF.